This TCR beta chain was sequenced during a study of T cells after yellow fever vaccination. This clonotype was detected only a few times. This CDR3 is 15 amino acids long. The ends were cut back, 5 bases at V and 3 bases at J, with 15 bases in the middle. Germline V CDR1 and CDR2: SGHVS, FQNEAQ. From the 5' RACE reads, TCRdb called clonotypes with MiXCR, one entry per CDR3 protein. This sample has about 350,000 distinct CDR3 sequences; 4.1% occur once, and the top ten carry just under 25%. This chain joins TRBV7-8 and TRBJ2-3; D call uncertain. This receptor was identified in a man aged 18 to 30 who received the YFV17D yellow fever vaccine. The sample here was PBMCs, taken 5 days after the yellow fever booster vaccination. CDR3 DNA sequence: TGTGCCAGCAGCCCGTTGACTGGCGCTACAGATACGCAGTATTTT. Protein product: CASSPLTGATDTQYF.